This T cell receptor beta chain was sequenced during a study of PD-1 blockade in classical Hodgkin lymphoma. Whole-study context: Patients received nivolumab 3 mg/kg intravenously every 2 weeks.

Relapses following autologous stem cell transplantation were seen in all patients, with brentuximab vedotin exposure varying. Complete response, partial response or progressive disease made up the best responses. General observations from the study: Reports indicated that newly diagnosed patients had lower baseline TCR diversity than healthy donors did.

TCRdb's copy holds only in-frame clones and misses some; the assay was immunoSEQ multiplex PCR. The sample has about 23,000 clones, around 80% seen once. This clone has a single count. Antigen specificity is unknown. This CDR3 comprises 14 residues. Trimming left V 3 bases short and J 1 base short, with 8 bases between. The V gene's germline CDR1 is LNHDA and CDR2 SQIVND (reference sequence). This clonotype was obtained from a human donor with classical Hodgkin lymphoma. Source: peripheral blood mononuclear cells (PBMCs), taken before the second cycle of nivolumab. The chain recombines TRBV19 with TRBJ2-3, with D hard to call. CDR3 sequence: CASSIGKGTDTQYF. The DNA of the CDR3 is TGTGCCAGTAGTATTGGAAAGGGCACAGATACGCAGTATTTT.